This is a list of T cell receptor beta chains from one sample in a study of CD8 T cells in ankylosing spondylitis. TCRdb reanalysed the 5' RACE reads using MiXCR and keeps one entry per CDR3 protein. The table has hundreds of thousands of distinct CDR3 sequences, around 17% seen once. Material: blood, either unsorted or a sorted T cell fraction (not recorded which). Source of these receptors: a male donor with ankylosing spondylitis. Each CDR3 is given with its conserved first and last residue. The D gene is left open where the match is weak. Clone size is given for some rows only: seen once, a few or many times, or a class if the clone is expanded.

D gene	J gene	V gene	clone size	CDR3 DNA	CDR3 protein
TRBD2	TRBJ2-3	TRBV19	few	TGTGCCAGTAGTATAGCCGGGGGAGGGGATACGCAGTATTTT	CASSIAGGGDTQYF
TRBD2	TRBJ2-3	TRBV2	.	TGTGCCAGCGGTACTAGCGGGAGTATGACAGATACGCAGTATTTT	CASGTSGSMTDTQYF
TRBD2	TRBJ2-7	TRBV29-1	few	TGCAGCGTTGGTCTGGGCGGGAGTTCTGGGGAGCAGTACTTC	CSVGLGGSSGEQYF
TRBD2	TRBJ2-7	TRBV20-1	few	TGCAGTGCTAGGCCTCTGGCGGGAGGGACCTACGAGCAGTACTTC	CSARPLAGGTYEQYF
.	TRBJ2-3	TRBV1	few	TGCACCAGCAGCCAAACAGCGGCGGGACTTTGCACAGATACGCAGTATTTT	CTSSQTAAGLCTDTQYF
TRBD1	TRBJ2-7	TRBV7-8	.	TGTGCCAGCAGCTTAGACAGGGGGGACGAGCAGTACTTC	CASSLDRGDEQYF
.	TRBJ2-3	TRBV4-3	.	TGCGCCAGCAGCCAATATTGGACGGAACCTAGCACAGATACGCAGTATTTT	CASSQYWTEPSTDTQYF
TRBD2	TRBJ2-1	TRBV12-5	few	TGTGCTAGTGGTTTGGAAATAGCGGGGGGGAGCTCCTACAATGAGCAGTTCTTC	CASGLEIAGGSSYNEQFF
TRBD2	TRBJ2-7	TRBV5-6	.	TGTGCCAGCAGCCCGGCGGGAGTCAACGAGCAGTACTTC	CASSPAGVNEQYF
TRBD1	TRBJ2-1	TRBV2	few	TGTGCCAGCAGCTGGACAGGGGGCGGTCACAATGAGCAGTTCTTC	CASSWTGGGHNEQFF
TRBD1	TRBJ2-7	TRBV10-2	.	TGCGCCAGCAGAGGGGACAGGGGCTACGAGCAGTACTTC	CASRGDRGYEQYF
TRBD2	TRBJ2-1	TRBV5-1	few	TGCGCCAGCAGCTTCACGGGACTAGCGGGGGGGCCTAGGGGTGAGCAGTTCTTC	CASSFTGLAGGPRGEQFF
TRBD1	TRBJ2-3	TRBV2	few	TGTGCCAGCAGGGACAGGGGATGGACAGATACGCAGTATTTT	CASRDRGWTDTQYF
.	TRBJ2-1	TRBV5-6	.	TGTGCCAGCAGCTTGGGGTCCGACAATGAGCAGTTCTTC	CASSLGSDNEQFF
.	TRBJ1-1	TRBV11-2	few	TGTGCCAGCAGGGGATTGACCGACCTGAGGGCTTTCTTT	CASRGLTDLRAFF
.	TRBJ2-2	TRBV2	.	TGTGCCAGCGAAAGGGGACCGGGCACCGGGGAGCTGTTTTTT	CASERGPGTGELFF
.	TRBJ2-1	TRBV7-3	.	TGTGCCAGCAGCTTCAGGGATACCCTGGATGAGCAGTTCTTC	CASSFRDTLDEQFF
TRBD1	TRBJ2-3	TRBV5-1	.	TGCGCCAGCAGCTGGGGACAGTTTAGCACAGATACGCAGTATTTT	CASSWGQFSTDTQYF
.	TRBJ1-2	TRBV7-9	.	TGTGCCAGCAGCTTACTCGACCGGGACTATGGCTACACCTTC	CASSLLDRDYGYTF
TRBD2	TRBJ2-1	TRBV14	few	TGTGCCAGCAGCCAAGGGGAGACTAGCAGGTACAATGAGCAGTTCTTC	CASSQGETSRYNEQFF